The 27 T cell receptor beta chains in this list originate from one sample, sequenced in a study of blood T cells in healthy people across ages (dated by TCRdb to between 2014 and 2016). Libraries were prepared through 5' RACE. TCRdb lists the instrument as Illumina HiSeq 2500. The second PCR ran for roughly 7 to 11 cycles and used a J-beta primer mix along with a sample-barcoded 5' primer. The public reads were reanalyzed by TCRdb: fastp trimming at Q25, MiXCR alignment, in-frame beta chains only. Each entry merges the rows of one CDR3 protein and shows their most common DNA and genes. Within this sample are about 670,000 distinct CDR3 sequences, with approximately 52% of them counted one time only. Roughly 13% of the sample is in the top ten clones. The specimen sequenced was blood. The receptors derive from an elderly woman in good health.

The chain recombines TRBV12-3 or TRBV12-4 with TRBJ2-1; the D gene could be TRBD1 or TRBD2 (5 bases each). CDR3 size: 15 residues. The V end was cut by 8 bases, the J end by 3 bases, with 17 bases between. In DNA form, the CDR3 reads TGTGCCAGCTTATTACAGGCAGGGAGCTACAATGAGCAGTTCTTC. Translation: CASLLQAGSYNEQFF.

Worth noting for this clonotype: A read error is possible here, since a much larger clone lies one base away. V gene TRBV29-1 combines with J gene TRBJ1-1, with D hard to call. The CDR3 runs to 13 residues. Germline-derived CDR1 and CDR2 are SQVTM and ANQGSEA. The CDR3 nucleotides read TGCAGCGCTGAAGGAAGGATGAACACTGAAGCTTTCTTT. Its translation: CSAEGRMNTEAFF.

Only a few counts were recorded for this clonotype. CDR3 bases: TGTGCCACCAGTGATTCCGACACCTACGAGCAGTACTTC. It encodes CATSDSDTYEQYF. The rearrangement uses TRBV24-1 and TRBJ2-5; the D is unclear. Gene TRBJ2-7 matches the end of the DNA better, so the J call may be wrong. This CDR3 region has 13 residues. Germline V gene sequence: CDR1 KGHDR, CDR2 SFDVKD.

This clonotype was found many times. This chain connects TRBV5-1 to TRBJ2-1; 8 positions match TRBD2. The CDR3 spans 16 residues. With 2 bases clipped from V and 6 bases from J, the junction kept 10 bases outside the gene matches. Germline V gene data show CDR1 as SGHRS and CDR2 as YFSETQ. CDR3 in amino acids: CASSFRITGGLNEQFF. CDR3 DNA sequence: TGCGCCAGCAGCTTTCGTATCACGGGAGGGCTCAATGAGCAGTTCTTC.

This clonotype occurred many times. The chain carries TRBV27 and TRBJ2-1; no definite D call. This CDR3 contains 10 residues. CDR1 MNHEY and CDR2 SMNVEV come from the germline V gene (reference sequence). Trimming shortened V by 10 bases and J by 10 bases, and 11 bases separated the two germline ends. In DNA, the CDR3 is TGTGCCAACTGGATCGGAGAGCAGTTCTTC. Protein sequence: CANWIGEQFF.

Comments on this clonotype: This could be a read error, since a much larger clone is one nucleotide away. The gene calls are TRBV6-5 and TRBJ2-1; perhaps TRBD2 as D (5 bases). The CDR3 consists of 14 residues. The germline CDR1 and CDR2 sequences are MNHEY and SVGAGI. V was pared by 5 bases and J by 15 bases, with 23 bases between. This CDR3 reads CASSDERTRSVPFF. The CDR3 bases are TGTGCCAGCAGTGACGAACGTACTAGATCAGTCCCGTTCTTC.

V usage is TRBV5-1 and J usage is TRBJ2-2, with 13 bases lining up with TRBD2. The germline gives CDR1 SGHRS, CDR2 YFSETQ. Trimming at V came to 3 bases and at J to 3 bases, leaving 14 bases not matched to a gene. This CDR3 region has 20 residues. CDR3 sequence: CASSSYPLGLAGRYTGELFF. The CDR3 DNA sequence: TGCGCCAGCAGCTCCTACCCCTTGGGACTAGCGGGAAGATACACCGGGGAGCTGTTTTTT. Full variable domain (missing parts from reference TRBV5-1 and TRBJ2-2): KAGVTQTPRYLIKTRGQQVTLSCSPISGHRSVSWYQQTPGQGLQFLFEYFSETQRNKGNFPGRFSGRQFSNSRSEMNVSTLELGDSALYLCASSSYPLGLAGRYTGELFFGEGSRLTVL.

The sample holds a few counts of this clonotype. The junction departs from germline at one end; a sequencing error may be responsible. The rearrangement links TRBV2 to TRBJ1-2, with D tentatively TRBD1 (5 bases). CDR1 and CDR2 (germline): SNHLY, FYNNEI. The CDR3 covers 14 residues. The CDR3 region has the DNA TGTGCCAGCGGGGGGACGGGAAGAAACTATGGCAACACCTTC. It codes for CASGGTGRNYGNTF.

V and J are TRBV29-1 and TRBJ2-3; D possibly corresponds to TRBD2 (6 bases). This CDR3 is 13 amino acids long. Germline V gene lookup returns CDR1 SQVTM and CDR2 ANQGSEA. V was trimmed by 6 bases and J by 3 bases, leaving 13 bases between them. The CDR3 spells CSVRRVTTDTQYF. The CDR3 DNA reads as TGCAGCGTCAGGAGGGTGACGACAGATACGCAGTATTTT.

The rearrangement joins TRBV6-1 to TRBJ2-2; D is perhaps TRBD1 (6 bases). Germline V gives CDR1 MNHNS, CDR2 SASEGT. The CDR3 runs to 14 residues. The V end was cut by 8 bases, the J end by 2 bases, with 12 bases between. CDR3 nucleotides: TGTGCCAGCTTGACCGGGACAAACACCGGGGAGCTGTTTTTT. Translating it yields CASLTGTNTGELFF.

As concerns this clonotype: Given a much more abundant clone one base away, this may be a read error. The chain joins TRBV7-9 to TRBJ2-5, with no clear D. This CDR3 spans 15 amino acids. CDR1 is SEHNR and CDR2 is FQNEAQ in the germline V gene (reference sequence). V was pared by 1 base and J by 11 bases, with 20 bases between. Written as DNA, the CDR3 is TGTGCCAGCAGCTTAGTAAAACTAAACCACAATGAGCAGTACTTC. Its protein product is CASSLVKLNHNEQYF.

This clonotype has more than one count but fewer than ten. A junction end diverges from the germline sequence, so it may reflect a read error. This chain links TRBV5-1 with TRBJ2-1; 14 bases match TRBD2. Germline-derived CDR1 and CDR2 are SGHRS and YFSETQ. The CDR3 runs 14 residues. The CDR3 region is CASGLGGLAGVQFF. CDR3 sequence (DNA): TGCGCCAGCGGCTTGGGGGGACTAGCGGGAGTGCAGTTCTTC.

This clonotype was counted many times. The chain recombines TRBV7-9 with TRBJ2-3, with 9 bases that match TRBD1. The CDR3 runs 15 residues. The ends lost 5 bases at V and 3 bases at J; junction bases unmatched: 6. The germline gives CDR1 SEHNR, CDR2 FQNEAQ (reference sequence). In DNA, the CDR3 is TGTGCCAGCAGCACAGGGACAGGGAATACAGATACGCAGTATTTT. This encodes CASSTGTGNTDTQYF.

This clonotype has more than one count but fewer than ten. The chain is built from TRBV5-1 and TRBJ1-5, with 7 bases aligning to TRBD1. After removal of 4 bases from V and 2 bases from J, the junction contained 12 bases not matched to a gene. The V gene's germline CDR1 is SGHRS and CDR2 YFSETQ. CDR3 length: 17 residues. CDR3 sequence reads: CASSLEPRGQGNQPQHF. The CDR3 nucleotides read TGCGCCAGCAGCCTGGAACCTAGGGGGCAAGGCAATCAGCCCCAGCATTTT.

The rearrangement joins TRBV6-5 to TRBJ1-5; D ambiguous. Per germline, CDR1 MNHEY and CDR2 SVGAGI. The V end was cut by 6 bases, the J end by 3 bases, with 12 bases between. The CDR3 length is 14 residues. CDR3 DNA sequence: TGTGCCAGCAGACCTGGATACGACAATCAGCCCCAGCATTTT. Amino acid sequence: CASRPGYDNQPQHF.

This clonotype occurred many times. The V and J genes are TRBV6-2 or TRBV6-3 and TRBJ2-3; 9 positions agree with TRBD2. This CDR3 spans 14 amino acids. Germline loops: CDR1 MNHEY, CDR2 SVGEGT. With V trimmed by 6 bases and J by 6 bases, 7 bases remained unmatched. CDR3 residues: CASRGLAHVDTQYF. CDR3 nucleotide sequence: TGTGCCAGCAGGGGACTAGCCCATGTGGATACGCAGTATTTT.

In its sample, this clonotype was seen a few times. V usage is TRBV7-3 and J usage is TRBJ2-3; no clear D gene. Germline CDR1 reads SGHTA; CDR2 reads FQGTGA. Trimming shortened V by 0 bases and J by 7 bases, and 11 bases separated the two germline ends. The CDR3 sequence is 14 residues long. The CDR3 nucleotides are TGTGCCAGCAGCTTAACGCCTAACTGGAATACGCAGTATTTT. This translates into CASSLTPNWNTQYF.

This clonotype has a count of ten or more. This chain links TRBV3-1 with TRBJ2-1, with TRBD1 identical over 9 bases. J lost 6 bases, V lost 4 bases, and 10 bases had no gene match. The CDR3 length is 16 residues. Germline CDR1 and CDR2: LGHDT and YNNKEL (reference sequence). The CDR3 coding sequence is TGTGCCAGCAGCCGGGCCCCGGGACAGGGTACCAATGAGCAGTTCTTC. Translating gives CASSRAPGQGTNEQFF.

The gene calls are TRBV12-3 or TRBV12-4 and TRBJ2-7; TRBD1 might be the D (5 bases). This CDR3 is built from 13 residues. V was clipped by 5 bases and J by 6 bases, with 14 bases between them. CDR3 sequence: CASSLDQGLEQYF. For the CDR3, the DNA is TGTGCCAGCAGTCTAGATCAGGGCCTCGAGCAGTACTTC.

This clonotype was seen many times. The genes are TRBV12-3 or TRBV12-4 and TRBJ2-1; the D gene is possibly TRBD1 (6 bases). The CDR3 runs to 15 residues. V gave up 3 bases and J gave up 3 bases, with 12 bases separating them. Written as DNA, the CDR3 is TGTGCCAGCAGTTTTTCCGGGACAAGCTACAATGAGCAGTTCTTC. Amino acids: CASSFSGTSYNEQFF.

This clonotype has ten or more counts. The gene calls are TRBV25-1 and TRBJ1-2; D is uncertain. V gave up 4 bases and J gave up 6 bases, with 15 bases separating them. The CDR3 spans 14 residues. Germline values: CDR1 MGHDK, CDR2 SYGVNS. The CDR3 DNA reads TGTGCCAGCAGTGTTGGGCAGTCGTCCCATGGCTACACCTTC. Translated, it gives CASSVGQSSHGYTF.

J is TRBJ2-7 and V is TRBV29-1; 9 nucleotides agree with TRBD1. Germline values: CDR1 SQVTM, CDR2 ANQGSEA. Trimming cost V 7 bases and J 1 base; bases outside gene matches: 2. CDR3 length equals 12 residues. This CDR3 reads CSGDRESYEQYF. CDR3 DNA sequence: TGCAGCGGGGACAGGGAATCCTACGAGCAGTACTTC.

This clonotype was seen repeatedly, ten times or more. The V gene is TRBV20-1, the J gene TRBJ2-1; D may be TRBD2 (7 bases). Germline CDR1 DFQATT, CDR2 SNEGSKA (reference sequence). V was pared by 6 bases and J by 13 bases, with 19 bases between. The CDR3 covers 12 residues. The CDR3 is CSAPIGGGLQFF. The DNA for the CDR3 is TGCAGTGCCCCTATAGGGGGGGGACTACAGTTCTTC.

This chain links TRBV25-1 with TRBJ2-1; no reliable D call. The CDR3 runs to 12 residues. V was trimmed by 9 bases and J by 7 bases, leaving 13 bases between them. Germline V gene sequence: CDR1 MGHDK, CDR2 SYGVNS. DNA of the CDR3: TGTGCCAGTAATAGAGGTAGGAATGAGCAGTTCTTC. It specifies CASNRGRNEQFF.

For this clonotype: This may come from a read error, since a much larger clone is one base off. V and J are TRBV10-3 and TRBJ1-1; D remains ambiguous. Germline assignment: CDR1 ENHRY and CDR2 SYGVKD. The CDR3 runs 12 residues. The CDR3 region has the DNA TGTGTCATCAGTGAACAGTACACTGAAGCTTTCTTT. Encoded protein: CVISEQYTEAFF.

This sequence joins TRBV5-5 and TRBJ1-6; D is uncertain. The CDR3 consists of 16 residues. V lost 4 bases and J lost 0, with 11 bases in between. Germline CDR1 is SGHKS and CDR2 is YYEKEE (reference sequence). CDR3 DNA sequence: TGTGCCAGCAGCGTGTCACAGAGCTCCTATAATTCACCCCTCCACTTT. Amino acid sequence: CASSVSQSSYNSPLHF.

This clonotype was observed many times. This chain uses TRBV29-1 with TRBJ2-5; 7 bases are shared with TRBD1. J was trimmed by 4 bases and V by 6 bases; bases with no gene match: 8. This CDR3 contains 13 residues. CDR1 is SQVTM, CDR2 ANQGSEA, per germline. The chain's CDR3 is CSVSTGVGETQYF. The CDR3 nucleotides are TGCAGCGTCTCTACAGGGGTAGGAGAGACCCAGTACTTC.